This TCR beta chain was sequenced in a study of T cell clonality in common variable immunodeficiency. Whole-study findings and limits: Compared with controls, CVID subjects had fewer shared TCRbeta clones. Repertoire-complication correlations in CVID were limited by patient heterogeneity.

This clone showed up many times. Its specificity is unknown. The CDR3 is cut off 3 residues early in the read; its end comes from the germline J gene. Per germline, CDR1 DFQATT and CDR2 SNEGSKA (reference sequence). There are 12 residues in the CDR3. V was shortened by 6 bases and J by 6 bases, with 11 bases between the two germline ends. Libraries were prepared by immunoSEQ multiplex PCR; TCRdb keeps only in-frame clonotypes and omits some of them. The sample counts roughly 70,000 clones, none seen once; the ten largest own roughly 1.6%. The sample comprised peripheral blood mononuclear cells. This sequence joins TRBV20-1 and TRBJ2-2; D is uncertain. This TCR was sampled from a person between 18 and 69 years old in good health. The covered CDR3 bases are TGCAGTGCCCTGAGGTTTTCCGGGGAG. It encodes CSALRFSGE. The CDR3 in its entirety is CSALRFSGELFF.